This T cell receptor beta chain was identified during a study of T-cell reconstitution after alpha-beta-depleted transplantation in children (dated by TCRdb to the mid-2010s). With regard to the full study: T-cell immune reconstitution after TCRalphabeta/CD19-depleted allogeneic hematopoietic cell transplantation in children was quantitatively tracked in the study by means of TCR repertoire profiling. Results and caveats for the whole study, not just this receptor: In some patients, the high TCRbeta diversity seen at day 60 was put down to recipient T cells and intrathymic progenitors that had survived conditioning. Hyperexpanded clone frequencies declined over subsequent months; after one year, T-cell counts and TCRbeta diversity were mostly attributed to newly produced T cells. About two months after transplant, the apparently early recovery of alphabetaT-cell counts reportedly depended on just several hundred clones that had expanded rapidly and came from non-depleted graft cells.

The table lists this clonotype with a few counts. The antigen this receptor binds is unknown. Base qualities are missing; no much larger clone stands one base away. Library preparation was by PCR. Sequencing was carried out with an Illumina HiSeq 2500. To normalize quantification of the TCRbeta repertoire, the TCR libraries were built with molecular barcoding that relied on unique molecular identifiers. TCRdb handled the public reads itself, with Q25 trimming in fastp and clone calling in MiXCR, and kept productive beta chains. CDR3 protein duplicates are merged, each entry listing the most common genes and DNA. The sample profile shows 800,000 to 1,000,000 distinct CDR3 sequences; around 30% of them were found once. The top ten hold roughly 28% of the sample. The label giving this sample's treatment or condition can be read as: allogeneic hematopoietic cell transplantation with graft depleted of TCRalphabeta T cells and CD19 B cells. The children who served as transplant recipients had been given grafts of TCRalphabeta/CD19-depleted allogeneic hematopoietic cells.

V is pruned by 5 bases and J by 1 base, leaving 5 bases of the junction without a gene match. The germline V gene (reference sequence) specifies SEHNR as CDR1 and FQNEAQ as CDR2. The CDR3 sequence holds 16 residues, the cysteine and phenylalanine included. Only CDR3 DNA is held: 48 bases, read in frame from base 1. Sample: PBMCs, mostly from graft donor cells, taken 360 days after TCRalphabeta/CD19-depleted stem cell transplant. The chain is encoded by TRBV7-9 joined to TRBJ2-1; 10 bases in the middle match TRBD1. This TCR came from a boy younger than two who had a stem cell transplant for SCID, so the T cells may come from the graft donor. The sequence in DNA is TGTGCCAGCAGCCATCCGGGACAGGGGTCCTACAATGAGCAGTTCTTC. It translates to CASSHPGQGSYNEQFF.